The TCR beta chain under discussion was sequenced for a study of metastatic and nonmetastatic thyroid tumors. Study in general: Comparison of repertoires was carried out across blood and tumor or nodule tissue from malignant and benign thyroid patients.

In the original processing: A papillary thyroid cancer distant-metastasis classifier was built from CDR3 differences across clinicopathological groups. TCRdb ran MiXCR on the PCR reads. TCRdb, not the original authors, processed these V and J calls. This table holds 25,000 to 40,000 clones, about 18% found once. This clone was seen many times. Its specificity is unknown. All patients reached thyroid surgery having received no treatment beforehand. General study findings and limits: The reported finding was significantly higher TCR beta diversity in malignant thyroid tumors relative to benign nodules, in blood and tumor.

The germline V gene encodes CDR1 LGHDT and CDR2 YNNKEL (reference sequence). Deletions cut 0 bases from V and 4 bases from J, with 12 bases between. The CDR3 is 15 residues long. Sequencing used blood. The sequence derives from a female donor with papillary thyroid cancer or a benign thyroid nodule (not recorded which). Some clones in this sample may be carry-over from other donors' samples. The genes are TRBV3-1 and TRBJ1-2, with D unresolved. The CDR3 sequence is CASSQEGYVPYGYTF. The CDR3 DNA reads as TGTGCCAGCAGCCAAGAAGGATACGTTCCCTATGGCTACACCTTC.